This TCR beta chain is from a study of T-cell memory formation after mild COVID-19. Across the study: The two donors had largely donor-specific TCR clusters.

After 5'RACE with constant-segment primers, TCR alpha and TCR beta cDNA libraries carrying sample barcodes and UMIs were obtained. TCRdb passed the 5' RACE reads through MiXCR, listing each CDR3 protein once. The table lists 550,000 to 650,000 distinct CDR3 sequences, 17% of them singletons. The study's findings and limits: CD4+ clones that contracted lay mainly in CM and EM; CD8+ ones lay in EMRA. Clones that contracted from day 15 to 85 had balanced CD4/CD8; later expanders were CD4+ biased.

A remark on this clonotype: As yet, its antigen is unknown.

The CDR3 consists of 15 residues. Germline CDR1 MNHEY, CDR2 SMNVEV (reference sequence). The ends lost 4 bases at V and 5 bases at J; junction bases unmatched: 5. Material: PBMCs or a T cell subset sorted from them (not recorded which). This chain uses TRBV27 with TRBJ2-1; 10 nucleotides agree with TRBD1. The sequence was collected from an adult woman who had mild COVID-19 (a few samples of this study predate the infection). Cell type and time point are not known. The CDR3 loop reads CASSSGQGPNNEQFF. In nucleotides, the CDR3 is TGTGCCAGCAGTTCGGGACAGGGGCCGAACAATGAGCAGTTCTTC.